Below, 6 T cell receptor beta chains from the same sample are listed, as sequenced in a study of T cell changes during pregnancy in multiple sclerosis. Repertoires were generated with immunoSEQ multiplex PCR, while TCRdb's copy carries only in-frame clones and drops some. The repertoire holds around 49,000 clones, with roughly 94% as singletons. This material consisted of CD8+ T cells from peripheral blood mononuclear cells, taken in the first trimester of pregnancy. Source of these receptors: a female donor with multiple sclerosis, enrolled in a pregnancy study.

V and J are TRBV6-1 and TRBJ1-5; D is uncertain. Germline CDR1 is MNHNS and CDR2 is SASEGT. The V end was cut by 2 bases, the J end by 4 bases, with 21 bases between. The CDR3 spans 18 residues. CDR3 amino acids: CASSESSGRIFRNQPQHF. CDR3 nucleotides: TGTGCCAGCAGTGAAAGTTCGGGGAGGATCTTTCGGAATCAGCCCCAGCATTTT.

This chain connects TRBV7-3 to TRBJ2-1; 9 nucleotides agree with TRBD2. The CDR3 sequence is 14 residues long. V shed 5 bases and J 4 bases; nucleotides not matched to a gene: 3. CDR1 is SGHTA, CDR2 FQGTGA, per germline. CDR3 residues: CASSHSGGYNEQFF. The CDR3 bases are TGTGCCAGCAGCCATAGCGGGGGTTACAATGAGCAGTTCTTC.

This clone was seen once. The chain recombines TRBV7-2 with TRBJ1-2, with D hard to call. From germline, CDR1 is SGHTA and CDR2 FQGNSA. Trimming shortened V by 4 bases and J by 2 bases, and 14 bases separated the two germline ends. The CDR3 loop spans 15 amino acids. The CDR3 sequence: CASSSTQISNYGYTF. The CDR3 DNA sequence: TGTGCCAGCAGCTCCACACAGATTTCGAACTATGGCTACACCTTC.

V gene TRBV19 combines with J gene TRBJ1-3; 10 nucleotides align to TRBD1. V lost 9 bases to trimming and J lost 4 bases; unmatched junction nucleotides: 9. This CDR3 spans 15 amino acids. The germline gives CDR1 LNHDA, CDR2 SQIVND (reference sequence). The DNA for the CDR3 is TGTGCCAGCCAATCGGACAGGGGGTCAGGAAACACCATATATTTT. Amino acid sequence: CASQSDRGSGNTIYF.

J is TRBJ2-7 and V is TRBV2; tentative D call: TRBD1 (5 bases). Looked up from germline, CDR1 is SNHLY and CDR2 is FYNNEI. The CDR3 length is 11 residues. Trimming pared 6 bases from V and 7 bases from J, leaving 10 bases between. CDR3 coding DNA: TGTGCCAGCAGGACAGCCATGGAGCAGTACTTC. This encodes CASRTAMEQYF. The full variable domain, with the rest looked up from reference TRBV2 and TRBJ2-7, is EPEVTQTPSHQVTQMGQEVILRCVPISNHLYFYWYRQILGQKVEFLVSFYNNEISEKSEIFDDQFSVERPDGSNFTLKIRSTKLEDSAMYFCASRTAMEQYFGPGTRLTVT.

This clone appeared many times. The CDR3 DNA reads as TGTGCCAGCAGTTTGACAGGGTATGGCTACACCTTC. The encoded protein is CASSLTGYGYTF. The chain carries TRBV7-2 and TRBJ1-2; 7 bases line up with TRBD1. Looked up from germline, CDR1 is SGHTA and CDR2 is FQGNSA. This CDR3 spans 12 amino acids. Losses at the gene ends were 6 bases for V and 5 bases for J; bases not matched to a gene: 3.